Presented here are 15 T cell receptor beta chains from one specimen sequenced in a study of T cell responses to AZD1222 COVID-19 vaccine. Clones were read by immunoSEQ multiplex PCR, and TCRdb kept only the in-frame ones, dropping some. This sample carries some 180,000 clones, approximately 94% of them seen once, and the ten largest clones take about 3.5%. The sample in question was peripheral blood, obtained 28 days after the second dose of the MenACWY control vaccine. The origin of the receptors is an adult who received the MenACWY meningococcal vaccine as a control.

The chain uses TRBV3-1 (or the pseudogene TRBV3-2) and TRBJ2-4; D possibly corresponds to TRBD2 (5 bases). V was trimmed by 4 bases and J by 14 bases, leaving 24 bases between them. The CDR3 sequence is 15 residues long. The germline V gene encodes CDR1 LGHDT and CDR2 YNNKEL (reference sequence). CDR3 sequence reads: CASSPLGDGAPKKYF. The CDR3 nucleotides read TGTGCCAGCAGCCCCTTGGGAGACGGCGCACCTAAAAAGTACTTC.

V gene TRBV7-8 combines with J gene TRBJ2-7; TRBD1 agrees at 9 bases. Losses at the gene ends were 5 bases for V and 3 bases for J; bases not matched to a gene: 5. CDR1 and CDR2 from the germline V gene are SGHVS and FQNEAQ. The CDR3 has 14 amino acids. CDR3 DNA: TGTGCCAGCAGCCGCACGGGACAGGGCTACGAGCAGTACTTC. It is translated as CASSRTGQGYEQYF.

V and J are TRBV19 and TRBJ1-6; D gene ambiguous. Germline lookup yields CDR1 LNHDA and CDR2 SQIVND (reference sequence). The CDR3 covers 13 residues. The germline V and J ends were trimmed by 3 bases and 7 bases, with 7 bases remaining between them. CDR3 protein: CASSIDKNSPLHF. The CDR3 nucleotides are TGTGCCAGTAGTATCGACAAAAATTCACCCCTCCACTTT.

This chain joins TRBV2 and TRBJ1-5; 7 bases map to TRBD1. CDR1 is SNHLY, CDR2 FYNNEI, per germline. The length of the CDR3 is 14 residues. Trimming cost V 5 bases and J 4 bases; bases outside gene matches: 5. In nucleotides, the CDR3 is TGTGCCAGCAGTTTCCGGACAGGTAATCAGCCCCAGCATTTT. This sequence encodes CASSFRTGNQPQHF.

This chain joins TRBV12-5 and TRBJ1-5; TRBD1 agrees at 10 bases. Trimming at V came to 1 base and at J to 1 base, leaving 7 bases not matched to a gene. CDR3 size: 18 residues. Germline V lookup: CDR1 LGHNT, CDR2 FRNRAP. DNA of the CDR3: TGTGCTAGTGGTTTGGCACGGACAGGGGGAGCGAGCAATCAGCCCCAGCATTTT. Its translation: CASGLARTGGASNQPQHF.

CDR3 region: CASSATGGTGNTIYF. As DNA, the CDR3 is TGTGCCAGCAGCGCGACAGGGGGCACTGGAAACACCATATATTTT. The chain carries TRBV7-9 and TRBJ1-3; 10 bases are a match to TRBD1. Unmatched junction bases numbered 3, after V lost 5 bases and J lost 2 bases. The germline gives CDR1 SEHNR, CDR2 FQNEAQ (reference sequence). This CDR3 has 15 residues.

The genes are TRBV29-1 and TRBJ1-6; TRBD1 agrees at 9 bases. The V gene end was trimmed by 7 bases and the J gene end by 8 bases; junction bases not matched to a gene: 6. Germline V gene sequence: CDR1 SQVTM, CDR2 ANQGSEA. The CDR3 length is 13 residues. The CDR3 loop is CSARDRDDSPLHF. CDR3 coding DNA: TGCAGCGCCAGGGACAGGGATGATTCACCCCTCCACTTT.

The rearrangement joins TRBV28 to TRBJ1-4; D gene uncertain. The germline gives CDR1 MDHEN, CDR2 SYDVKM. This CDR3 comprises 13 residues. The V end lost 3 bases, the J end lost 10 bases, and 12 bases lay between the germline ends. The CDR3 loop reads CASSFRAGGKLFF. DNA of the CDR3: TGTGCCAGCAGTTTTAGGGCTGGTGGAAAACTGTTTTTT.

The genes are TRBV20-1 and TRBJ2-1, with 9 bases matching TRBD2. Germline assignment: CDR1 DFQATT and CDR2 SNEGSKA (reference sequence). The trim removed 3 bases at V and 4 bases at J, leaving 10 bases unmatched. This CDR3 has 16 residues. CDR3 bases: TGCAGTGCTAGTGATATCCTAGCGGGACAATACAATGAGCAGTTCTTC. Its protein product is CSASDILAGQYNEQFF.

The chain recombines TRBV7-7 with TRBJ2-2, with TRBD2 matching 14 bases. The CDR3 runs to 17 residues. Germline CDR1 SSHAT, CDR2 FNYEAQ (reference sequence). The junction had 6 bases not matched to a gene; V was cut back by 5 bases and J by 4 bases. In DNA form, the CDR3 reads TGTGCCAGCAGCCGGACTAGCGGGAGGTATAGCACCGGGGAGCTGTTTTTT. This encodes CASSRTSGRYSTGELFF. Drawing the rest from reference TRBV7-7 and TRBJ2-2, the complete variable domain is GAGVSQSPRYKVTKRGQDVTLRCDPISSHATLYWYQQALGQGPEFLTYFNYEAQPDKSGLPSDRFSAERPEGSISTLTIQRTEQRDSAMYRCASSRTSGRYSTGELFFGEGSRLTVL.

This chain links TRBV30 with TRBJ2-3, with D possibly TRBD1 on 5 matching bases. CDR1 GTSNPN and CDR2 SVGIG come from the germline V gene (reference sequence). The V gene lost 3 bases and the J gene lost 1 base, with 20 bases spanning the gap. There are 17 residues in the CDR3. CDR3 residues: CAWRSKGNSLRTDTQYF. The CDR3 nucleotides read TGTGCCTGGAGGAGTAAGGGGAACAGTCTCCGCACAGATACGCAGTATTTT.

The chain has TRBV4-2 and TRBJ1-1, with TRBD1 matching over 7 bases. Germline values: CDR1 LGHNA, CDR2 YNFKEQ. The CDR3 spans 15 residues. V lost 1 base and J lost 3; bases outside the gene matches: 5. The CDR3 loop is CASSQVSQGDTEAFF. The DNA for the CDR3 is TGTGCCAGCAGCCAAGTTTCTCAGGGGGACACTGAAGCTTTCTTT.

CDR3 sequence: CASSLAGNMNTEAFF. CDR3 in DNA: TGTGCCAGCAGCTTGGCAGGGAACATGAACACTGAAGCTTTCTTT. The J gene is TRBJ1-1, the V gene TRBV7-8; TRBD1 might be the D (5 bases). Germline-derived CDR1 and CDR2 are SGHVS and FQNEAQ. V lost 3 bases and J 0 bases, leaving 11 bases between the germline ends. The CDR3 is 15 amino acids. Full variable domain (rest looked up from reference TRBV7-8 and TRBJ1-1): GAGVSQSPRYKVAKRGQDVALRCDPISGHVSLFWYQQALGQGPEFLTYFQNEAQLDKSGLPSDRFFAERPEGSVSTLKIQRTQQEDSAVYLCASSLAGNMNTEAFFGQGTRLTVV.

CDR3: CASSEVGGRRYEQYF. DNA for the CDR3: TGTGCCAGCAGTGAGGTTGGCGGCAGGCGGTACGAGCAGTACTTC. The chain has TRBV28 and TRBJ2-7; D unresolved. The CDR3 is 15 amino acids. V was shortened by 5 bases and J by 4 bases, with 18 bases between the two germline ends. CDR1 MDHEN and CDR2 SYDVKM come from the germline V gene.

This clone occurred a few times. V is TRBV5-1 and J is TRBJ2-1; D is ambiguous. The CDR3 is made up of 14 amino acids. The V gene's germline CDR1 is SGHRS and CDR2 YFSETQ. Trimming took 4 bases from V and 5 from J, leaving 13 bases between them. The CDR3, as DNA: TGCGCCAGCAGCCCGTCCCTAGGTAACAATGAGCAGTTCTTC. Translation gives CASSPSLGNNEQFF. Filled out from reference TRBV5-1 and TRBJ2-1, the complete variable domain reads KAGVTQTPRYLIKTRGQQVTLSCSPISGHRSVSWYQQTPGQGLQFLFEYFSETQRNKGNFPGRFSGRQFSNSRSEMNVSTLELGDSALYLCASSPSLGNNEQFFGPGTRLTVL.